Listed below are T cell receptor beta chains from one sample, sequenced in a study of regulatory T cells in long-lasting Graves disease. One entry per CDR3 protein, called by TCRdb with MiXCR from the multiplex PCR reads. Among about half a million distinct CDR3 sequences listed, 22% were seen once. The sequenced sample was peripheral blood mononuclear cells (PBMCs), obtained when the disease was refractory, from a patient treated with antithyroid drugs. The receptors were gathered from a female donor with Graves disease. CDR3s include the opening cysteine and the closing phenylalanine or tryptophan. A D gene is named only where the DNA matches it firmly. Expanded clones get a size class; other rows say once, few or many, or leave the size out.

abundance: few; d_gene: -; v_gene: TRBV7-2; j_gene: TRBJ2-2; CDR3nt: TGTGCCAGCAGCTTCACAGCCTTCGCGAACACCGGGGAGCTGTTTTTT; CDR3aa: CASSFTAFANTGELFF
abundance: many; d_gene: -; v_gene: TRBV28; j_gene: TRBJ2-5; CDR3nt: TGTGCCAGCAGTTTACCAGGGTACCAAGAGACCCAGTACTTC; CDR3aa: CASSLPGYQETQYF
abundance: many; d_gene: -; v_gene: TRBV29-1; j_gene: TRBJ1-1; CDR3nt: TGCAGCGCAACGAAAGGGGGGTCGGCTTTCTTT; CDR3aa: CSATKGGSAFF
abundance: once; d_gene: TRBD1; v_gene: TRBV2; j_gene: TRBJ2-7; CDR3nt: TGTGCCAGCAGGGACAGGACCGCCCTAGGCGTGGCAGGCAATTATTACGAGCAGTACTTC; CDR3aa: CASRDRTALGVAGNYYEQYF
abundance: few; d_gene: -; v_gene: TRBV20-1; j_gene: TRBJ2-7; CDR3nt: TGCAGTGCTAGGGCGGGCTCCTACGAGCAGTACTTC; CDR3aa: CSARAGSYEQYF
abundance: many; d_gene: -; v_gene: TRBV7-8; j_gene: TRBJ1-5; CDR3nt: TGTGCCAGCAGCCTACGGGACGGTGGGAATCAGCCCCAGCATTTT; CDR3aa: CASSLRDGGNQPQHF
abundance: many; d_gene: TRBD1; v_gene: TRBV10-3; j_gene: TRBJ1-1; CDR3nt: TGTGCCATCAGTGCTGAGGGGGCGGGTGAAGCTTTCTTT; CDR3aa: CAISAEGAGEAFF
abundance: -; d_gene: TRBD1; v_gene: TRBV12-3/TRBV12-4; j_gene: TRBJ1-4; CDR3nt: TGTGCCAGCAGCACAATCGGGACAGGGGTCGAAAAACTGTTTTTT; CDR3aa: CASSTIGTGVEKLFF
abundance: many; d_gene: TRBD1; v_gene: TRBV3-1; j_gene: TRBJ1-4; CDR3nt: TGTGCCAGCAGCCAAGCACAGGGGGCGGGAGAAAAACTGTTTTTT; CDR3aa: CASSQAQGAGEKLFF
abundance: -; d_gene: TRBD2; v_gene: TRBV20-1; j_gene: TRBJ2-7; CDR3nt: TGCAGTGCTAGAGGTCTAGCGGGAGATGTCTACGAGCAGTACTTC; CDR3aa: CSARGLAGDVYEQYF
abundance: many; d_gene: -; v_gene: TRBV15; j_gene: TRBJ1-2; CDR3nt: TGTGCCACCAGCAGAGATCAGGGAGATGGCTACACCTTC; CDR3aa: CATSRDQGDGYTF
abundance: few; d_gene: -; v_gene: TRBV4-1; j_gene: TRBJ2-6; CDR3nt: TGCGCCAGCAGCCAACGGAGCAGTTTGAACTCTGGGGCCAACGTCCTGACTTTC; CDR3aa: CASSQRSSLNSGANVLTF
abundance: many; d_gene: -; v_gene: TRBV24-1; j_gene: TRBJ2-5; CDR3nt: TGTGCCACCAGTGAGGGGACACTCCAAGAGACCCAGTACTTC; CDR3aa: CATSEGTLQETQYF
abundance: -; d_gene: TRBD1; v_gene: TRBV2; j_gene: TRBJ2-3; CDR3nt: TGTGCCAGCAGTGGGAGACAGGGCCGGGATACGCAGTATTTT; CDR3aa: CASSGRQGRDTQYF
abundance: many; d_gene: TRBD1; v_gene: TRBV28; j_gene: TRBJ1-2; CDR3nt: TGTGCCAGCAGATTGGTGTTTAACGACAGGGGGCGAGGCTACACCTTC; CDR3aa: CASRLVFNDRGRGYTF
abundance: -; d_gene: TRBD1; v_gene: TRBV3-1; j_gene: TRBJ1-2; CDR3nt: TGTGCCAGCAGCCAAGCGGACAGGCTCCCTGGCTACACCTTC; CDR3aa: CASSQADRLPGYTF
abundance: -; d_gene: -; v_gene: TRBV7-9; j_gene: TRBJ2-7; CDR3nt: TGTGCCAGCAGCCCCTATGCGGGGGCCTCCTACGAGCAGTACTTC; CDR3aa: CASSPYAGASYEQYF
abundance: -; d_gene: -; v_gene: TRBV6-8; j_gene: TRBJ2-2; CDR3nt: TGTGCCAGCCCTCCGGGACAATACACCGGGGAGCTGTTTTTT; CDR3aa: CASPPGQYTGELFF
abundance: -; d_gene: -; v_gene: TRBV29-1; j_gene: TRBJ2-7; CDR3nt: TGCAGCGTTGAACGCGCCTACGAGCAGTACTTC; CDR3aa: CSVERAYEQYF
abundance: many; d_gene: -; v_gene: TRBV28; j_gene: TRBJ2-5; CDR3nt: TGTGCCAGCAATCCCCCGGACGGAGAGACCCAGTACTTC; CDR3aa: CASNPPDGETQYF
abundance: many; d_gene: -; v_gene: TRBV28; j_gene: TRBJ1-5; CDR3nt: TGTGCCAGCAGTAATAGGAATCAGCCCCAGCATTTT; CDR3aa: CASSNRNQPQHF
abundance: few; d_gene: TRBD2; v_gene: TRBV12-5; j_gene: TRBJ2-3; CDR3nt: TGTGCTAGTGGTTCGGGACTAGCGGGAGGAAGAGATACGCAGTATTTT; CDR3aa: CASGSGLAGGRDTQYF
abundance: many; d_gene: -; v_gene: TRBV28; j_gene: TRBJ2-5; CDR3nt: TGTGCCACCTCATGGGCAGGGGAGGTCTCCCAGGAGACCCAGTACTTC; CDR3aa: CATSWAGEVSQETQYF
abundance: many; d_gene: -; v_gene: TRBV28; j_gene: TRBJ2-7; CDR3nt: TGTGCCAGCAGCTCCGCCGGCGCTTTTTTCGCCGAGCAGTACTTC; CDR3aa: CASSSAGAFFAEQYF
abundance: -; d_gene: -; v_gene: TRBV15; j_gene: TRBJ2-7; CDR3nt: TGTGCCACCAGCAGAGATCTTGGCTACCAAAGCTCCTACGAGCAGTACTTC; CDR3aa: CATSRDLGYQSSYEQYF
abundance: many; d_gene: -; v_gene: TRBV6-1; j_gene: TRBJ2-7; CDR3nt: TGTGCCAGCAGCCCCCGACGGGCCTCCTACGAGCAGTACTTC; CDR3aa: CASSPRRASYEQYF
abundance: few; d_gene: TRBD2; v_gene: TRBV30; j_gene: TRBJ2-2; CDR3nt: TGTGCCTGCTATAGCGGGGCTGGGACCGGGGAGCTGTTTTTT; CDR3aa: CACYSGAGTGELFF
abundance: many; d_gene: -; v_gene: TRBV20-1; j_gene: TRBJ1-5; CDR3nt: TGCAGTGCTAGAGTGGATAGCAATCAGCCCCAGCATTTT; CDR3aa: CSARVDSNQPQHF
abundance: many; d_gene: TRBD1; v_gene: TRBV28; j_gene: TRBJ1-1; CDR3nt: TGTGCCAGCAGTACAGGGGAGAACACTGAAGCTTTCTTT; CDR3aa: CASSTGENTEAFF
abundance: few; d_gene: -; v_gene: TRBV30; j_gene: TRBJ1-2; CDR3nt: TGTGCCTGGAGTGGCACCATGACGGGAGGCTACACCTTC; CDR3aa: CAWSGTMTGGYTF
abundance: -; d_gene: TRBD1; v_gene: TRBV6-1; j_gene: TRBJ2-2; CDR3nt: TGTGCCAGCAGGGGACAGCGGAATACCGGGGAGCTGTTTTTT; CDR3aa: CASRGQRNTGELFF
abundance: many; d_gene: -; v_gene: TRBV6-1; j_gene: TRBJ2-2; CDR3nt: TGTGCCAGCAGTGAAGGGGGATTAGCAGGAGAGGGGCTGTTTTTT; CDR3aa: CASSEGGLAGEGLFF
abundance: many; d_gene: TRBD1; v_gene: TRBV10-3; j_gene: TRBJ2-7; CDR3nt: TGTGCCATCAGAACCGGGACAGCATACGAGCAGTACTTC; CDR3aa: CAIRTGTAYEQYF
abundance: many; d_gene: TRBD1; v_gene: TRBV28; j_gene: TRBJ1-5; CDR3nt: TGTGCCAGCAGACCTACTGGACAGGGAGGTCAGCCCCAGCATTTT; CDR3aa: CASRPTGQGGQPQHF
abundance: few; d_gene: -; v_gene: TRBV19; j_gene: TRBJ1-1; CDR3nt: TGTGCCAGTAGCTTGGGGAGGGGCCAGTCGAACACTGAAGCTTTCTTT; CDR3aa: CASSLGRGQSNTEAFF
abundance: few; d_gene: TRBD2; v_gene: TRBV6-1; j_gene: TRBJ2-3; CDR3nt: TGTGCCAGCAGACCCCTAGCGGATAGCACAGATACGCAGTATTTT; CDR3aa: CASRPLADSTDTQYF
abundance: many; d_gene: -; v_gene: TRBV2; j_gene: TRBJ2-7; CDR3nt: TGTGCCAGCAGGAGGACGGTTCGCGGATATTACTACGAGCAGTACTTC; CDR3aa: CASRRTVRGYYYEQYF
abundance: many; d_gene: -; v_gene: TRBV19; j_gene: TRBJ1-2; CDR3nt: TGTGCCAGTAGTATAGGACGGGCCAACTATGGCTACACCTTC; CDR3aa: CASSIGRANYGYTF
abundance: -; d_gene: -; v_gene: TRBV15; j_gene: TRBJ2-1; CDR3nt: TGTGCCACCAGCAGAGATTGGGGGTCAGGCAATGAGCAGTTCTTC; CDR3aa: CATSRDWGSGNEQFF
abundance: many; d_gene: -; v_gene: TRBV2; j_gene: TRBJ2-5; CDR3nt: TGTGCCAGCAGTGAAGCAGCAGGGCCTGGCGAGACCCAGTACTTC; CDR3aa: CASSEAAGPGETQYF
abundance: many; d_gene: TRBD1; v_gene: TRBV28; j_gene: TRBJ1-6; CDR3nt: TGTGCCAGCAGTTTCGGGGACAGGGGTTTAGGATCACCCCTCCACTTT; CDR3aa: CASSFGDRGLGSPLHF
abundance: few; d_gene: -; v_gene: TRBV28; j_gene: TRBJ2-2; CDR3nt: TGTGCCAGCTCCCGTGCCACCGGGGAGCTGTTTTTT; CDR3aa: CASSRATGELFF
abundance: -; d_gene: -; v_gene: TRBV5-1; j_gene: TRBJ1-4; CDR3nt: TGCGCCAGCAGCTTATTGTCAACTAATGAAAAACTGTTTTTT; CDR3aa: CASSLLSTNEKLFF
abundance: many; d_gene: -; v_gene: TRBV12-3/TRBV12-4; j_gene: TRBJ2-7; CDR3nt: TGTGCCAGCAGTTTCCTAGGGTACGAGCAGTACTTC; CDR3aa: CASSFLGYEQYF
abundance: many; d_gene: TRBD1; v_gene: TRBV6-5; j_gene: TRBJ2-7; CDR3nt: TGTGCCAGCAGTTATGGACAGGTCGAGTACTTC; CDR3aa: CASSYGQVEYF
abundance: many; d_gene: -; v_gene: TRBV28; j_gene: TRBJ1-4; CDR3nt: TGTGCCAGCAGTTTTGGGGGGATGGAAGAAAAACTGTTTTTT; CDR3aa: CASSFGGMEEKLFF
abundance: many; d_gene: -; v_gene: TRBV2; j_gene: TRBJ1-1; CDR3nt: TGTGCCAGCACCTTGAACGTCCTGAACACTGAAGCTTTCTTT; CDR3aa: CASTLNVLNTEAFF
abundance: many; d_gene: -; v_gene: TRBV12-3/TRBV12-4; j_gene: TRBJ2-4; CDR3nt: TGTGCCAGCAGTTTGGGGTTCGAGGGTCCCAAAAACATTCAGTACTTC; CDR3aa: CASSLGFEGPKNIQYF
abundance: many; d_gene: -; v_gene: TRBV6-7; j_gene: TRBJ1-4; CDR3nt: TGTGCCAGTTTCCGGGAGTCAACTAATGAAAAACTGTTTTTT; CDR3aa: CASFRESTNEKLFF
abundance: -; d_gene: -; v_gene: TRBV5-5; j_gene: TRBJ1-4; CDR3nt: TGTGCCAGCAGCTTTAGTAATGCTAGAGAAAAACTGTTTTTT; CDR3aa: CASSFSNAREKLFF
abundance: few; d_gene: -; v_gene: TRBV25-1; j_gene: TRBJ1-6; CDR3nt: TGTGCCAGCAGTGAATTAGGGGGTGAGCAGGGATATTCACCCCTCCACTTT; CDR3aa: CASSELGGEQGYSPLHF
abundance: many; d_gene: -; v_gene: TRBV7-2; j_gene: TRBJ1-2; CDR3nt: TGTGCCAGCAGTTTATGGCCCCATGGCTACACCTTC; CDR3aa: CASSLWPHGYTF
abundance: many; d_gene: -; v_gene: TRBV6-2/TRBV6-3; j_gene: TRBJ2-5; CDR3nt: TGTGCCAGCAGTTCCTATCGGGACACGCAAGAGACCCAGTACTTC; CDR3aa: CASSSYRDTQETQYF
abundance: -; d_gene: -; v_gene: TRBV3-1; j_gene: TRBJ1-2; CDR3nt: TGTGCCGGCAGCCAAGGGGACGCCAACTATGGCTACACCTTC; CDR3aa: CAGSQGDANYGYTF